These 15 T cell receptor beta chains were sequenced from one sample in a study of blood T cell repertoires in COVID-19. Assay: immunoSEQ multiplex PCR; the TCRdb copy retains only in-frame clones and omits some. The data show 150,000 or so clones, roughly three quarters seen once. Sequencing input: peripheral blood. The receptors stem from a woman in her 70s with COVID-19, enrolled during active disease.

V gene TRBV30 combines with J gene TRBJ1-1, with D maybe TRBD1 (5 bases). V shed 2 bases and J shed 8 bases, with 15 bases lying between them. Germline loops: CDR1 GTSNPN, CDR2 SVGIG (reference sequence). The CDR3 extends over 13 amino acids. Written as DNA, the CDR3 is TGTGCCTGGAGTAAACCAGACAGTTCCGAAGCTTTCTTT. This encodes CAWSKPDSSEAFF. Filled out from reference TRBV30 and TRBJ1-1, the complete variable domain reads SQTIHQWPATLVQPVGSPLSLECTVEGTSNPNLYWYRQAAGRGLQLLFYSVGIGQISSEVPQNLSASRPQDRQFILSSKKLLLSDSGFYLCAWSKPDSSEAFFGQGTRLTVV.

V usage is TRBV9 and J usage is TRBJ2-5; a weak D match, TRBD1 (6 bases). CDR1 is SGDLS, CDR2 YYNGEE, per germline. This CDR3 contains 14 residues. V was cut by 3 bases and J by 2 bases, with 11 bases left in between. The CDR3 DNA is TGTGCCAGCAGCGCATCGACAGGACAAGAGACCCAGTACTTC. This translates into CASSASTGQETQYF.

The gene calls are TRBV11-3 and TRBJ2-5; a possible D gene is TRBD1 (5 bases). The CDR3 length is 13 residues. Looked up from germline, CDR1 is SGHNT and CDR2 is YENEEA. The ends were cut back, 1 base at V and 5 bases at J, with 8 bases in the middle. CDR3 amino acids: CASSLADTETQYF. CDR3 nucleotides: TGTGCCAGCAGCTTAGCGGACACCGAGACCCAGTACTTC.

The V and J genes are TRBV3-1 (or the pseudogene TRBV3-2) and TRBJ2-3, with D perhaps TRBD1 (5 bases). V was clipped by 1 base and J by 4 bases, with 12 bases between them. Germline V gene sequence: CDR1 LGHDT, CDR2 YNNKEL (reference sequence). The CDR3 length is 15 residues. CDR3: CASSQGGPVPDTQYF. For the CDR3, the DNA is TGTGCCAGCAGCCAAGGGGGCCCGGTTCCAGATACGCAGTATTTT.

The chain couples TRBV12-5 to TRBJ1-5, with D hard to call. Germline V CDR1 and CDR2: LGHNT, FRNRAP. The CDR3 runs to 13 residues. V lost 5 bases and J lost 4, with 9 bases in between. This CDR3 reads CASGAGGNQPQHF. The CDR3 DNA follows: TGTGCTAGTGGTGCGGGAGGGAATCAGCCCCAGCATTTT.

The rearrangement links TRBV7-9 to TRBJ2-5; D is possibly TRBD2 (5 bases). The CDR3 is made up of 13 amino acids. Germline values: CDR1 SEHNR, CDR2 FQNEAQ (reference sequence). Trimming removed 4 bases at V and 3 bases at J, with 9 bases between. CDR3 DNA: TGTGCCAGCAGCTCACTAGGAAAAGAGACCCAGTACTTC. It translates to CASSSLGKETQYF.

The V call is TRBV28, the J call TRBJ2-7, with 7 nucleotides matching TRBD2. Germline V CDR1 and CDR2: MDHEN, SYDVKM. The CDR3 consists of 16 residues. Trimming removed 6 bases from V and 0 bases from J; junction bases left unmatched: 11. The CDR3 sequence: CASSLWRPGGSYEQYF. The CDR3 DNA reads TGTGCCAGCAGCCTTTGGCGGCCGGGGGGCTCCTACGAGCAGTACTTC.

This chain uses TRBV19 with TRBJ2-7, with TRBD1 matching over 7 bases. The CDR3 totals 12 residues. V dropped 6 bases and J dropped 2; count of bases not matched to a gene: 1. Germline lookup yields CDR1 LNHDA and CDR2 SQIVND (reference sequence). The CDR3 DNA sequence: TGTGCCAGTAGGGGACAGACCTACGAGCAGTACTTC. Translated, it gives CASRGQTYEQYF.

The chain has TRBV7-8 and TRBJ1-1, with D possibly matching TRBD1 (6 bases). Trimming removed 5 bases from V and 8 bases from J, with 30 bases in between. Germline loops: CDR1 SGHVS, CDR2 FQNEAQ. There are 18 residues in the CDR3. CDR3 DNA: TGTGCCAGCAGCCCTTTTCAATCCGCTACAGGGCCCAGACACGAAGCTTTCTTT. Its translation: CASSPFQSATGPRHEAFF. The whole variable domain, filled in from reference TRBV7-8 and TRBJ1-1, reads GAGVSQSPRYKVAKRGQDVALRCDPISGHVSLFWYQQALGQGPEFLTYFQNEAQLDKSGLPSDRFFAERPEGSVSTLKIQRTQQEDSAVYLCASSPFQSATGPRHEAFFGQGTRLTVV.

This chain joins TRBV28 and TRBJ2-7, with 7 bases fitting TRBD2. Germline V lookup: CDR1 MDHEN, CDR2 SYDVKM. The CDR3 extends over 14 amino acids. V shed 6 bases, J shed 6 bases, and the junction held 11 bases outside the gene matches. CDR3 region: CASSRIGGEGEQYF. The CDR3 bases are TGTGCCAGCAGCCGGATTGGGGGGGAGGGCGAGCAGTACTTC.

This clone has a handful of counts. The V gene is TRBV18, the J gene TRBJ1-2, with D unresolved. The CDR3 consists of 12 residues. V was trimmed by 6 bases and J by 8 bases, leaving 13 bases between them. CDR1 and CDR2 (germline): KGHSH, LQKENI. This chain's CDR3 is CASSPKEGGYTF. In DNA form, the CDR3 reads TGTGCCAGCTCCCCCAAAGAGGGAGGCTACACCTTC.

The chain couples TRBV5-1 to TRBJ1-4, with D possibly matching TRBD1 (6 bases). The V gene lost 4 bases and the J gene lost 0 bases, with 13 bases spanning the gap. CDR1 and CDR2 from the germline V gene are SGHRS and YFSETQ. This CDR3 comprises 16 residues. CDR3 loop: CASSQVGATTNEKLFF. The CDR3 nucleotides are TGCGCCAGCAGCCAAGTGGGGGCAACAACTAATGAAAAACTGTTTTTT.

The chain links TRBV5-1 to TRBJ2-7, with 9 bases identical to TRBD2. Germline values: CDR1 SGHRS, CDR2 YFSETQ. The CDR3 length is 15 residues. With 1 base clipped from V and 6 bases from J, the junction kept 8 bases outside the gene matches. The DNA of the CDR3 is TGCGCCAGCAGCTTGAAAGCGGGGGGAAGTGCCGAGCAGTACTTC. It translates to CASSLKAGGSAEQYF.

This chain connects TRBV5-6 to TRBJ1-4, with a tentative D call TRBD1 (5 bases). Trimming shortened V by 0 bases and J by 8 bases, and 23 bases separated the two germline ends. The germline V gene encodes CDR1 SGHDT and CDR2 YYEEEE. The CDR3 covers 18 residues. The CDR3 loop is CASSLAGGLGREEEKLFF. In DNA, the CDR3 is TGTGCCAGCAGCTTGGCCGGGGGATTGGGCAGAGAGGAAGAAAAACTGTTTTTT. Full variable domain (remainder filled in from reference TRBV5-6 and TRBJ1-4): DAGVTQSPTHLIKTRGQQVTLRCSPKSGHDTVSWYQQALGQGPQFIFQYYEEEERQRGNFPDRFSGHQFPNYSSELNVNALLLGDSALYLCASSLAGGLGREEEKLFFGSGTQLSVL.

The chain carries TRBV18 and TRBJ1-1, with D possibly being TRBD1 (5 bases). CDR1 and CDR2 (germline): KGHSH, LQKENI. The CDR3 is made up of 15 amino acids. V lost 3 bases, J lost 4 bases, and 15 bases lay in between. CDR3 bases: TGTGCCAGCTCACCCCAGACGGGGGGGTCCACTGAAGCTTTCTTT. Protein product: CASSPQTGGSTEAFF.